This TCR beta chain was identified in a study of CD8 T cells in ankylosing spondylitis. Overall study findings and caveats: CD8+ disease-linked clones were present at relatively low frequencies in blood. Some motif variants were previously reported in reactive arthritis synovial fluid and blood. Characteristic of ankylosing spondylitis blood, it appeared, was a TCR beta motif comprising roughly eight highly homologous variants. Reported data indicate significant enrichment of disease-linked clones within matched ankylosing spondylitis synovial fluid.

The CDR3 has 12 residues. In germline, CDR1 is SQVTM, CDR2 ANQGSEA. After removal of 3 bases from V and 8 bases from J, the junction contained 4 bases not matched to a gene. This clonotype has only a few counts. The antigen is undetermined. Quantitative molecular-barcoded 5'-RACE generated the TCR beta libraries. TCRdb itself ran the 5' RACE reads through MiXCR, one entry per CDR3 protein. The sample consists of roughly 700,000 distinct CDR3 sequences, around 20% of them appearing once. This chain joins TRBV29-1 and TRBJ1-3, with TRBD1 matching over 7 bases. The sequencing input was blood, either unsorted or a sorted T cell fraction (not recorded which). This sequence originates from a male donor with ankylosing spondylitis. CDR3 sequence reads: CSVEVQGHTIYF. CDR3 sequence (DNA): TGCAGCGTTGAGGTACAGGGGCACACCATATATTTT.